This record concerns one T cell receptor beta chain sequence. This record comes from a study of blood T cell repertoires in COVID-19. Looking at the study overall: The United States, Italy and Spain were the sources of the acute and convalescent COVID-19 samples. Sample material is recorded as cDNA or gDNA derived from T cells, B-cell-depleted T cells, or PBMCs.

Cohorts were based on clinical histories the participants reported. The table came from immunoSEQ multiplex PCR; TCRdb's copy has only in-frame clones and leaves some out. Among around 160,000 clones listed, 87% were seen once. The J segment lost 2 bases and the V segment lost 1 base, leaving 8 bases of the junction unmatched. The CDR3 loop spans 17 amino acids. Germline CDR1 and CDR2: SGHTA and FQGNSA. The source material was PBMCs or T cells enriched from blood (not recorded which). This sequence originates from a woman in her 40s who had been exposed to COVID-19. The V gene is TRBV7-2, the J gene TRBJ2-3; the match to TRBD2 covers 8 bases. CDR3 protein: CASSLGGGGFFTDTQYF. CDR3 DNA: TGTGCCAGCAGCTTAGGCGGCGGGGGGTTTTTCACAGATACGCAGTATTTT. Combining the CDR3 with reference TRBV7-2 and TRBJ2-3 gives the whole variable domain GAGVSQSPSNKVTEKGKDVELRCDPISGHTALYWYRQSLGQGLEFLIYFQGNSAPDKSGLPSDRFSAERTGGSVSTLTIQRTQQEDSAVYLCASSLGGGGFFTDTQYFGPGTRLTVL.